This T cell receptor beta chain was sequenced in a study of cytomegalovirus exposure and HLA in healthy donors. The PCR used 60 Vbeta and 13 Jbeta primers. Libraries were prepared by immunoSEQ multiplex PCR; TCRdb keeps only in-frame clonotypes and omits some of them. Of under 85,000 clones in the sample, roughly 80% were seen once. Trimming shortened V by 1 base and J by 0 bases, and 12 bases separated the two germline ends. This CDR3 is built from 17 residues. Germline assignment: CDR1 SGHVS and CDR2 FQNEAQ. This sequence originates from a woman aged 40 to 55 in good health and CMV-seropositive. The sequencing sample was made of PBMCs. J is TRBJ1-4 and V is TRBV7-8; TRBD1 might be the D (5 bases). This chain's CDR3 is CASSLVRGTATNEKLFF. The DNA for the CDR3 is TGTGCCAGCAGCTTAGTAAGGGGAACTGCAACTAATGAAAAACTGTTTTTT.